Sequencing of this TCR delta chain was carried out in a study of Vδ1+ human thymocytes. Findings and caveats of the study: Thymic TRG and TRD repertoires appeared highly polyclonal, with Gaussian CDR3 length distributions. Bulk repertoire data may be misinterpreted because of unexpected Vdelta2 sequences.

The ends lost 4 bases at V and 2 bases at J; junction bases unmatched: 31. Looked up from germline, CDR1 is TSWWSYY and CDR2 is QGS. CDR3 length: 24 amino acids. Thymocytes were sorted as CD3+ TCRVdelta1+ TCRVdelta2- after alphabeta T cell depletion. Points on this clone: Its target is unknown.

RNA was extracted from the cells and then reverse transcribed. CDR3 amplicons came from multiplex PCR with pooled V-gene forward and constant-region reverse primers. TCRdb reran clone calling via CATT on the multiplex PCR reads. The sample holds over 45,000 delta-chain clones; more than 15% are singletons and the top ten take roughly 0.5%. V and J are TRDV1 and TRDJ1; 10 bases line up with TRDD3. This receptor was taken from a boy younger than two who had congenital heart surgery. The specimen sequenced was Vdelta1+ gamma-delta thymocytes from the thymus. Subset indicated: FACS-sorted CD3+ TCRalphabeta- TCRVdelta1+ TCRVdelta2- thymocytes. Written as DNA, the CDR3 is TGTGCTCTTGGGGTAACGTTCCTCTGGACTACGACTCCCTGGGGGATAGGCGCTACCGATAAACTCATCTTT. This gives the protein CALGVTFLWTTTPWGIGATDKLIF.